The sequence of this TCR beta chain was determined in a study of CD8 T cells in ankylosing spondylitis. Study findings and constraints: In ankylosing spondylitis patients, matched synovial fluid reportedly showed significant enrichment of disease-linked clones. Fewer than ten highly homologous variants made up a TCR beta motif that seemed to typify ankylosing spondylitis blood.

As the method for making TCR beta libraries, quantitative 5'-RACE with molecular barcodes was used. TCRdb used MiXCR to reprocess the 5' RACE reads, holding one entry per CDR3 protein. The sample holds roughly 260,000 distinct CDR3 sequences; around 18% are singletons and the top ten take less than 9.5%. On this clonotype: Its antigen is undetermined.

What was sequenced was blood, either unsorted or a sorted T cell fraction (not recorded which). This receptor was taken from a male donor with ankylosing spondylitis or in good health (not recorded which).

The CDR3: CASRDTSHPDTQYF. DNA for the CDR3: TGCGCCAGCAGAGACACCAGTCACCCAGATACGCAGTATTTT. The chain joins TRBV5-1 to TRBJ2-3, with D uncertain. This CDR3 has 14 residues. The V end was cut by 5 bases, the J end by 4 bases, with 14 bases between. Germline CDR1 SGHRS, CDR2 YFSETQ.